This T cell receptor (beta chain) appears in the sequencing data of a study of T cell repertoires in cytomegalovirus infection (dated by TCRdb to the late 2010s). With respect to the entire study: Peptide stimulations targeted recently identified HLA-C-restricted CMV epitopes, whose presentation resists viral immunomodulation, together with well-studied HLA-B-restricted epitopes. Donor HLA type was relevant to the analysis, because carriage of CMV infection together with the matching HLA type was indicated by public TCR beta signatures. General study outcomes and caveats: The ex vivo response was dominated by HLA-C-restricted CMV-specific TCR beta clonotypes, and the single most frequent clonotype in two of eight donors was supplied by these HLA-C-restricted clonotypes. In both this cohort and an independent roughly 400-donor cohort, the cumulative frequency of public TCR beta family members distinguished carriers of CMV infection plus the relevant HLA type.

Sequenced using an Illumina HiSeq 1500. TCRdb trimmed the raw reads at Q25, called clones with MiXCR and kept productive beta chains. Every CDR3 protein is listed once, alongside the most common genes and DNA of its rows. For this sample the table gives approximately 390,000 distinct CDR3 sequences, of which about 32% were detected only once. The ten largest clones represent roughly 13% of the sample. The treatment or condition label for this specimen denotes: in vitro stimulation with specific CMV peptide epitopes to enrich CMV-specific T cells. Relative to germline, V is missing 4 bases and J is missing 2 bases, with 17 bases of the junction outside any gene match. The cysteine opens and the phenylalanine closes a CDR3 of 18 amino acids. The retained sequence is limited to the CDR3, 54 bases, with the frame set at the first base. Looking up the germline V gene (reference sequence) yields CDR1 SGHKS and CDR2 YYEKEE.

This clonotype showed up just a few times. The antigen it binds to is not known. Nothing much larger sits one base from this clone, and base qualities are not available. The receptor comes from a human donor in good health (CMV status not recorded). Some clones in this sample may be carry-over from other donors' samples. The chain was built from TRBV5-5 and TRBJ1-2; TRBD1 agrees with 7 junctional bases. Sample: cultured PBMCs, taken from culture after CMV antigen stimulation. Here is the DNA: TGTGCCAGCAGCCGGTACCACCAACCGGGACAGCTGAACTATGGCTACACCTTC. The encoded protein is CASSRYHQPGQLNYGYTF.